This T cell receptor beta chain was profiled in a study of blood T cell repertoires in COVID-19 (dated by TCRdb to about 2020). With respect to the entire study: Samples from collaborators originated in the United States, Italy and Spain and spanned both the acute and convalescent phases of COVID-19. The prospective study material was composed of cDNA or gDNA derived from T cells, B-cell-depleted T cells, or PBMCs. Deeply sampled blood TCRbeta repertoires from subjects exposed to, actively infected with, or recovered from COVID-19 were included in the dataset. The repertoires were released in a freely available public database intended as a resource for research on the immune response to SARS-CoV-2. Samples came from the ongoing ImmuneRACE study (first 160 participants) plus 1,254 subjects from 6 global collaborators. The sample metadata nearly always contained a de-identified subject ID, COVID-19 status, age in years and sex. Where available, HLA class I and class II types were taken from metadata supplied by the sample provider and were not determined by assay-based typing.

The CDR3 numbers 15 residues from cysteine through phenylalanine. Only CDR3 DNA is held: 45 bases, read in frame from base 1. V is reduced by 4 bases and J by 6 bases, leaving a spacing of 18 bases between them. In the germline V gene, CDR1 corresponds to SGHTA and CDR2 to FQGNSA. Overall results and qualifications from the work: How much clinical and demographic metadata was included differed by source and by participant, and the metadata was provided uncurated.

TCRbeta CDR3 regions were amplified from genomic DNA using the immunoSEQ Assay, a bias-controlled multiplex PCR. As for the original processing: The number of nucleated cells in each sample was estimated by amplification of reference gene primers within the assay. To quantify the absolute abundance of each unique TCRbeta CDR3 rearrangement, sequence reads were collapsed and filtered. For each sample, productive Simpson clonality was calculated as the square root of Simpson's diversity index across productive rearrangements. What TCRdb holds here is the immuneACCESS table cut down to in-frame rearrangements. Part of the clones is not present; checked against another copy, under half of the missing clones reflect an unresolved V gene, and the others are unexplained. For V, J and clone size, that table is used; D and trimming come from the DNA. This sample has approximately 330,000 clones in its table, and nearly 90% of those were observed once. The biggest ten clones account for roughly 1% of the sample.

As concerns this clone: Which antigen it targets is not known. Base qualities are not recorded, but no much larger clone differs from it by a single base.

One collaborating source in Seattle enrolled patients during active infection and followed them longitudinally through the course of disease. Whole blood was collected in K2EDTA tubes by collaborating institutions according to the institutions' own protocols. For TCRbeta analysis, collaborator samples were shipped as frozen whole blood, as isolated PBMCs, or as DNA extracted from either sample type. Sequencing was performed on peripheral blood. This clonotype was sampled from a middle-aged woman with COVID-19, enrolled during active disease. Rearrangement joined TRBV7-2 to TRBJ1-1; there is no confident call for the D gene. The sequence in DNA is TGTGCCAGCAGCTCAATTAGCCTCTCCGGATCTGAAGCTTTCTTT. The translation is CASSSISLSGSEAFF.